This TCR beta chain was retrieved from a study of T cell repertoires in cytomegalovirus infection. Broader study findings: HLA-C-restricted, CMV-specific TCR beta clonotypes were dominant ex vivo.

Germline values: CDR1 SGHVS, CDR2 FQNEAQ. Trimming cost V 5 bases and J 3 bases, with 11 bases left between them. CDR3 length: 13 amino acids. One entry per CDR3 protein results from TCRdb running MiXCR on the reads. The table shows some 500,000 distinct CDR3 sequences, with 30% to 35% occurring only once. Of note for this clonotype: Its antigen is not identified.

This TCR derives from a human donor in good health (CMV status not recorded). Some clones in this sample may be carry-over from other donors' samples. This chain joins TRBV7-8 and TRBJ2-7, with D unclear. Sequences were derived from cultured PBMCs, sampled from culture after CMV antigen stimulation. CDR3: CASSPPHSYEQYV. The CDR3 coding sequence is TGTGCCAGCAGCCCCCCCCACAGCTACGAGCAGTACGTC.